Listed below are T cell receptor beta chains from one sample, sequenced in a study of CD8+ T cells in alopecia areata. Sequencing was performed with immunoSEQ multiplex PCR; in TCRdb, only in-frame clones are kept and a portion is missing. The profile shows approximately 89,000 clones, 35% to 50% of them singletons. The sample taken for sequencing was CD4+ T cells sorted from blood. Source of these receptors: a human donor with alopecia areata. Both conserved end residues are part of each CDR3. Each record gives: D gene, clone size, J gene, V gene, CDR3 protein, CDR3 DNA. The D gene is left open where the match is weak. Expanded clones are given a class, and other clones once, few, many or no size at all.

>.|.|TRBJ2-3|TRBV29-1
CSVAWADTQYF
TGCAGCGTTGCTTGGGCAGATACGCAGTATTTT
>.|.|TRBJ2-7|TRBV30
CAWSRRGASYEQYF
TGTGCCTGGAGTAGGAGAGGGGCCTCCTACGAGCAGTACTTC
>TRBD2|.|TRBJ2-3|TRBV5-1
CASSSLAGNTDTQYF
TGCGCCAGCAGCTCGCTAGCGGGGAACACAGATACGCAGTATTTT
>TRBD1|.|TRBJ2-7|TRBV7-9
CASSLLGQAYEQYF
TGTGCCAGCAGCTTACTGGGACAGGCCTACGAGCAGTACTTC
>.|once|TRBJ2-7|TRBV27
CASSLRGTPYEQYF
TGTGCCAGCAGTTTACGTGGAACCCCCTACGAGCAGTACTTC
>.|.|TRBJ2-5|TRBV6-5
CASSRARGETQYF
TGTGCCAGCAGCCGTGCCAGAGGAGAGACCCAGTACTTC
>.|.|TRBJ2-2|TRBV30
CAWSFAYTGELFF
TGTGCCTGGAGTTTTGCGTACACCGGGGAGCTGTTTTTT
>TRBD1|medium-sized|TRBJ2-3|TRBV15
CATSRDNRGPHQQYF
TGTGCCACCAGCAGAGATAACAGGGGGCCCCATCAGCAGTATTTT
>TRBD1|.|TRBJ2-7|TRBV28
CASSFLGQVAYEQYF
TGTGCCAGCAGTTTCCTAGGACAGGTAGCCTACGAGCAGTACTTC
>TRBD1|few|TRBJ1-5|TRBV7-3
CASSTQQGQPQHF
TGTGCCAGCAGCACACAACAGGGGCAGCCCCAGCATTTT
>TRBD1|.|TRBJ1-4|TRBV5-4
CASSSTGTVRELFF
TGTGCCAGCAGTTCGACCGGGACAGTAAGAGAACTGTTTTTT
>TRBD2|.|TRBJ2-2|TRBV2
CASSGPLADTGELFF
TGTGCCAGCAGTGGTCCTCTAGCGGATACCGGGGAGCTGTTTTTT
>.|.|TRBJ2-3|TRBV29-1
CSVKGDTQYF
TGCAGCGTCAAGGGGGATACGCAGTATTTT
>.|.|TRBJ2-2|TRBV7-6
CASSPDPGYTGELFF
TGTGCCAGCAGCCCCGATCCCGGGTACACCGGGGAGCTGTTTTTT
>.|.|TRBJ1-2|TRBV29-1
CTIGGYGYTF
TGCACCATCGGGGGTTATGGCTACACCTTC
>TRBD1|.|TRBJ1-5|TRBV2
CASSPQTGNQPQHF
TGTGCCAGCAGTCCGCAGACAGGGAATCAGCCCCAGCATTTT
>.|few|TRBJ2-2|TRBV29-1
CSVRAHYTGELFF
TGCAGCGTTAGGGCGCACTACACCGGGGAGCTGTTTTTT
>TRBD1|.|TRBJ1-2|TRBV7-2
CASSRGQTNYGYTF
TGTGCCAGCAGCAGGGGACAGACTAACTATGGCTACACCTTC
>TRBD2|.|TRBJ2-2|TRBV2
CAIRRASGGANTGELFF
TGTGCCATTAGAAGGGCTAGCGGGGGTGCGAACACCGGGGAGCTGTTTTTT
>.|.|TRBJ1-6|TRBV28
CASSTGRDNSPLHF
TGTGCCAGCAGCACGGGCCGCGACAATTCACCCCTCCACTTT
>.|few|TRBJ2-5|TRBV29-1
CSVGGQETQYF
TGCAGCGTTGGAGGGCAAGAGACCCAGTACTTC
>TRBD2|.|TRBJ2-2|TRBV30
CAWRGLADTGELFF
TGTGCCTGGAGGGGACTAGCGGATACCGGGGAGCTGTTTTTT
>.|.|TRBJ1-5|TRBV28
CASSSVHYRDRQPQHF
TGTGCCAGCAGTTCGGTACACTACAGGGACCGTCAGCCCCAGCATTTT
>.|.|TRBJ2-7|TRBV29-1
CSVAGGEDSHYEQYF
TGCAGCGTCGCGGGCGGGGAGGACAGTCACTACGAGCAGTACTTC
>.|.|TRBJ2-1|TRBV25-1
CASSELGGAYNEQFF
TGTGCCAGCAGTGAACTGGGGGGCGCCTACAATGAGCAGTTCTTC
>.|few|TRBJ2-5|TRBV5-1
CASSFGGRLIETQYF
TGCGCCAGCAGCTTTGGGGGGCGCCTTATCGAGACCCAGTACTTC
>.|.|TRBJ2-3|TRBV6-6
CAARLNQRADTQYF
TGTGCCGCCCGCCTAAACCAGAGGGCAGATACGCAGTATTTT
>.|.|TRBJ2-7|TRBV10-3
CAISDQKTPHEQYF
TGTGCCATCAGTGACCAAAAGACTCCCCACGAGCAGTACTTC
>TRBD2|.|TRBJ2-1|TRBV19
CASSTGLGQFF
TGTGCCAGTAGTACTGGACTAGGCCAGTTCTTC
>.|.|TRBJ1-1|TRBV20-1
CSARGLGEAFF
TGCAGTGCCCGGGGGTTGGGTGAAGCTTTCTTT
>TRBD2|.|TRBJ2-1|TRBV30
CAWSAGGETHEQFF
TGTGCCTGGAGTGCGGGGGGAGAGACCCATGAGCAGTTCTTC
>.|.|TRBJ1-3|TRBV6-5
CAAQGKTDTIYF
TGTGCCGCCCAGGGGAAAACGGACACCATATATTTT
>.|.|TRBJ2-3|TRBV29-1
CSVEVGGQDTQYF
TGCAGCGTTGAAGTGGGGGGGCAAGATACGCAGTATTTT
>TRBD1|.|TRBJ2-7|TRBV28
CASSSTGTDFYEQYF
TGTGCCAGCAGCTCAACCGGGACAGATTTCTACGAGCAGTACTTC
>.|few|TRBJ2-7|TRBV29-1
CSVAQVLSYEQYF
TGCAGCGTTGCACAGGTACTCTCCTACGAGCAGTACTTC
>TRBD2|.|TRBJ2-7|TRBV2
CASSGGTYEQYF
TGTGCCAGTAGCGGGGGAACCTACGAGCAGTACTTC
>.|.|TRBJ2-7|TRBV29-1
CSVDRGGYEQYF
TGCAGCGTTGACAGGGGGGGCTACGAGCAGTACTTC
>TRBD2|.|TRBJ2-6|TRBV5-1
CASSLTSGGASGANVLTF
TGCGCCAGCAGCTTGACTAGCGGGGGGGCCTCTGGGGCCAACGTCCTGACTTTC
>TRBD1|.|TRBJ2-5|TRBV30
CAGDRLQETQYF
TGTGCCGGGGACAGACTACAAGAGACCCAGTACTTC
>TRBD1|.|TRBJ2-3|TRBV29-1
CSPQGAGTDTQYF
TGCAGCCCTCAGGGGGCGGGCACAGATACGCAGTATTTT
>.|.|TRBJ1-1|TRBV29-1
CSVTYIEAFF
TGCAGCGTCACATACATTGAAGCTTTCTTT
>.|few|TRBJ2-5|TRBV29-1
CSAGHHQETQYF
TGCAGCGCCGGGCACCACCAAGAGACCCAGTACTTC
>TRBD2|.|TRBJ2-1|TRBV29-1
CSVAPRMTSGRPPGHHEQFF
TGCAGCGTTGCTCCGAGGATGACTAGCGGGAGGCCACCGGGGCACCATGAGCAGTTCTTC
>TRBD2|.|TRBJ2-3|TRBV29-1
CSVEDPAGGPPDTQYF
TGCAGCGTTGAAGATCCGGCGGGAGGCCCCCCAGATACGCAGTATTTT
>.|once|TRBJ2-5|TRBV10-3
CAISELETQYF
TGTGCCATCAGTGAGTTGGAGACCCAGTACTTC
>.|few|TRBJ2-3|TRBV28
CASSPLSGPDTQYF
TGTGCCAGCAGCCCTTTGTCGGGCCCCGATACGCAGTATTTT
>.|.|TRBJ1-2|TRBV29-1
CSVEAGTSYGYTF
TGCAGCGTTGAAGCCGGGACATCATATGGCTACACCTTC
>.|.|TRBJ1-2|TRBV18
CASSPQGGYGYTF
TGTGCCAGCTCACCACAGGGCGGCTATGGCTACACCTTC